The T cell receptor (beta chain) under discussion was sequenced for a study of blood T cell repertoires in COVID-19. Overall study context: Acute and convalescent COVID-19 samples came from the United States, Italy and Spain.

Source study methods: Estimates of nucleated cell counts were drawn from the amplification of reference gene primers. Libraries were prepared by immunoSEQ multiplex PCR; TCRdb keeps only in-frame clonotypes and omits some of them. D and trimming were read from the DNA, whereas the V and J calls and clone size are those reported in that table. The sample comprises 84,000 or so clones, 81% of which are singletons, and 10% to 15% rests with the top ten. Unmatched junction bases numbered 14, after V lost 6 bases and J lost 6 bases. The CDR3 contains 15 residues. CDR1 and CDR2 from the germline V gene are SGHNT and YYREEE (reference sequence).

Specimen: peripheral blood. The chain recombines TRBV5-4 with TRBJ1-2; 7 bases fit TRBD1. The source of this sequence is a human donor in a cohort sampled during active COVID-19. The CDR3 reads CASTPSWTGEHGYTF. CDR3 sequence (DNA): TGTGCCAGCACTCCTAGTTGGACAGGAGAACATGGCTACACCTTC.